This T cell receptor beta chain was identified during a study of low-dose radiotherapy and immunotherapy resistance in tumors. Noted time point: before trial treatment. cDNA synthesis used a TRAV/TRBV-specific primer set for both chains. Over roughly 19 PCR cycles, TCRs were amplified from a constant-region primer and V-primer adapter. TCRdb called the reads again in MiXCR, with one record for every CDR3 protein. The sample records more than 45,000 distinct CDR3 sequences, around 25% being singletons. V was clipped by 7 bases and J by 0 bases, with 26 bases between them. The V gene's germline CDR1 is SGHTA and CDR2 FQGNSA. The CDR3 runs to 19 residues. This clonotype came up many times.

The chain couples TRBV7-2 to TRBJ2-3, with D possibly being TRBD2 (5 bases). This material consisted of PBMCs, taken before treatment. This receptor was taken from a male donor with prostate cancer. In DNA, the CDR3 is TGTGCCAGCACCACCGGAGAGGGCCCTGTTCATCCTAGCACAGATACGCAGTATTTT. It is translated as CASTTGEGPVHPSTDTQYF.